Given below is one T cell receptor beta chain in context. The source of the sample is a study of cytomegalovirus exposure and HLA in healthy donors. Both 60 Vbeta primers and 13 Jbeta primers went into the PCR. TCRdb keeps only in-frame clones here, not all; method: immunoSEQ multiplex PCR. The table shows roughly 110,000 clones, with roughly three quarters occurring only once. The sequenced sample was PBMCs. This TCR was sampled from a woman aged 40 to 50 in good health and CMV-seropositive.

The CDR3 DNA reads as TGTGCCAGCAGTCCCTTTGGGACAGAAAATCAGCCCCAGCATTTT. Its protein is CASSPFGTENQPQHF. V gene TRBV6-1 combines with J gene TRBJ1-5; TRBD1 matches at 7 bases. The CDR3 loop spans 15 amino acids. CDR1 and CDR2 from the germline V gene are MNHNS and SASEGT. Losses at the gene ends were 5 bases for V and 4 bases for J; bases not matched to a gene: 8.